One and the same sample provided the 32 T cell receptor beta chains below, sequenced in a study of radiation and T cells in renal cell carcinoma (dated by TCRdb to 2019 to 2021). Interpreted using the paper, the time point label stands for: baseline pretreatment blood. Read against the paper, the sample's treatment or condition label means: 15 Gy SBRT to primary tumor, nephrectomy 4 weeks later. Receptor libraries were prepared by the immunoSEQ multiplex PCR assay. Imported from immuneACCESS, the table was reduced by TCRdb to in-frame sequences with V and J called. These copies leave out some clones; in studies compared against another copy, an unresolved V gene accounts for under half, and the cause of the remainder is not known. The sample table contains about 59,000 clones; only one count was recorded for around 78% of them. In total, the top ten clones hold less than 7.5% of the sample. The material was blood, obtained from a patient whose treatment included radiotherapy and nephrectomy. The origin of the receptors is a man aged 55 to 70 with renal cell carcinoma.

CDR3 in amino acids: CASGSRVTRGVNTEAFF. The CDR3 DNA sequence: TGTGCTAGTGGTTCCCGGGTTACTCGAGGGGTGAACACTGAAGCTTTCTTT. This chain links TRBV12-5 with TRBJ1-1; perhaps TRBD1 as D (5 bases). V was shortened by 4 bases and J by 0 bases, with 18 bases between the two germline ends. The CDR3 runs to 17 residues. Germline lookup yields CDR1 LGHNT and CDR2 FRNRAP. Looking up the rest from reference TRBV12-5 and TRBJ1-1 gives the full variable domain: DARVTQTPRHKVTEMGQEVTMRCQPILGHNTVFWYRQTMMQGLELLAYFRNRAPLDDSGMPKDRFSAEMPDATLATLKIQPSEPRDSAVYFCASGSRVTRGVNTEAFFGQGTRLTVV.

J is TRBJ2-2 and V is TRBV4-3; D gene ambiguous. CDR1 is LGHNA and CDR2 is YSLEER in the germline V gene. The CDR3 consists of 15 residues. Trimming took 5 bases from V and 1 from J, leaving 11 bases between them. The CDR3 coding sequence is TGCGCCAGCAGCTCGGGCCCTATGAACACCGGGGAGCTGTTTTTT. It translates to CASSSGPMNTGELFF.

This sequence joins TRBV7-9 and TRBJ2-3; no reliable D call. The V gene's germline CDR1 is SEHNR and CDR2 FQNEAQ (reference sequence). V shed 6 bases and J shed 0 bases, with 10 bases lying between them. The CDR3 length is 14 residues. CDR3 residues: CASSSTVSTDTQYF. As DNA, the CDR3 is TGTGCCAGCAGTTCAACAGTAAGCACAGATACGCAGTATTTT.

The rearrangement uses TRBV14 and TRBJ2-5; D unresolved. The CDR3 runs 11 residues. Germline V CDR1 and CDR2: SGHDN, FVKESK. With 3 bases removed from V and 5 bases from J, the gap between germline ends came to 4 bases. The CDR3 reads CASSHTETQYF. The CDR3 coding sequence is TGTGCCAGCAGCCATACCGAGACCCAGTACTTC.

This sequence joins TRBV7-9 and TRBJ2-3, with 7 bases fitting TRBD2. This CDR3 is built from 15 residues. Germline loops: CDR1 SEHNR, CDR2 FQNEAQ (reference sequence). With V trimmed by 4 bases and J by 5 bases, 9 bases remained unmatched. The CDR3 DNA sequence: TGTGCCAGCAGCTCCAGGACTAGTAGCGTAGATACGCAGTATTTT. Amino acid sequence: CASSSRTSSVDTQYF.

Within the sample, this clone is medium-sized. The CDR3 loop reads CASSSGQAYGYTF. DNA for the CDR3: TGTGCCAGCAGCTCCGGACAGGCCTATGGCTACACCTTC. This chain connects TRBV5-4 to TRBJ1-2, with 7 bases fitting TRBD1. Looked up from germline, CDR1 is SGHNT and CDR2 is YYREEE (reference sequence). After removal of 3 bases from V and 4 bases from J, the junction contained 3 bases not matched to a gene. CDR3 size: 13 residues.

The CDR3 nucleotides are TGTGCCAGCTCACTGCGGGCCAGCACAGATACGCAGTATTTT. Translating it yields CASSLRASTDTQYF. The J gene is TRBJ2-3, the V gene TRBV18, with D tentatively TRBD2 (5 bases). The CDR3 is 14 amino acids. Trimming pared 4 bases from V and 0 bases from J, leaving 8 bases between. Germline lookup yields CDR1 KGHSH and CDR2 LQKENI.

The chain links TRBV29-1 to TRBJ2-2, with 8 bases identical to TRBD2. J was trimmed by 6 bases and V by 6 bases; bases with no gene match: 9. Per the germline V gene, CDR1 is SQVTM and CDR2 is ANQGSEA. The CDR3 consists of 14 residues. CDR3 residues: CSVKAAGDAGELFF. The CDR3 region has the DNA TGCAGCGTAAAGGCAGCGGGAGATGCCGGGGAGCTGTTTTTT.

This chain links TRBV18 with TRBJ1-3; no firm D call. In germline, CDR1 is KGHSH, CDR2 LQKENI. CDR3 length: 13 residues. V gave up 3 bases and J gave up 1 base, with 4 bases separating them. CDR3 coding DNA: TGTGCCAGCTCACCTTCGTCTGGAAACACCATATATTTT. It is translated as CASSPSSGNTIYF.

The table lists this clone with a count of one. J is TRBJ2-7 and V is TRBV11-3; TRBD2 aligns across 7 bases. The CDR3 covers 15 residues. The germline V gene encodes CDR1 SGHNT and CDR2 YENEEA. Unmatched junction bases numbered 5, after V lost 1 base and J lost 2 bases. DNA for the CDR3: TGTGCCAGCAGCTTAGTGAGCGGGGCGCCCTACGAGCAGTACGTC. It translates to CASSLVSGAPYEQYV.

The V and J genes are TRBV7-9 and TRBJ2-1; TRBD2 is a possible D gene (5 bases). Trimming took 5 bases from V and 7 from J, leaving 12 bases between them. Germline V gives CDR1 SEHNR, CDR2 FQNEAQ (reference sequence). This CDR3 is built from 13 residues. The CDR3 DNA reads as TGTGCCAGCAGCAGACCTGGCGGGAATGAGCAGTTCTTC. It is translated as CASSRPGGNEQFF.

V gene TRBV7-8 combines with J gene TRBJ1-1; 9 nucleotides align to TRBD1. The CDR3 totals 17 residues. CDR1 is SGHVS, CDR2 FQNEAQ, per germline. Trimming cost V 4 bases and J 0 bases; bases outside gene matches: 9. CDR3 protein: CASSSRYRGRVNTEAFF. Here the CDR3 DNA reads TGTGCCAGCAGCTCGCGTTACAGGGGGCGCGTGAACACTGAAGCTTTCTTT.

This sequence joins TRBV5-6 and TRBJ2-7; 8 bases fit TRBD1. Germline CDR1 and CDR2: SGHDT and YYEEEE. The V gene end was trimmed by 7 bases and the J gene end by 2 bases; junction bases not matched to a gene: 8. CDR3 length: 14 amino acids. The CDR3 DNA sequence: TGTGCCAGCGGTGAGACAGGGGAGACCTACGAGCAGTACTTC. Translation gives CASGETGETYEQYF.

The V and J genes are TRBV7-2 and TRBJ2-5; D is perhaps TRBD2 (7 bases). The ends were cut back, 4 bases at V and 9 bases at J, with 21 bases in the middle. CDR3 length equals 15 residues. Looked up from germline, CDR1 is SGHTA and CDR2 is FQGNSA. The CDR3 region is CASSSVGGASGAQYF. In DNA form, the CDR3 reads TGTGCCAGCAGCTCCGTAGGGGGGGCATCGGGGGCCCAGTACTTC.

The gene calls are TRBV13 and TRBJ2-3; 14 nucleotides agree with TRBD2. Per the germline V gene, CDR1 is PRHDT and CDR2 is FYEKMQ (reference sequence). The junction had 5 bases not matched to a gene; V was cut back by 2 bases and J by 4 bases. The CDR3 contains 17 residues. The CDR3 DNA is TGTGCCAGCAGCTTACGGACTAGCGGGGGGTGGGCAGATACGCAGTATTTT. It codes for CASSLRTSGGWADTQYF.

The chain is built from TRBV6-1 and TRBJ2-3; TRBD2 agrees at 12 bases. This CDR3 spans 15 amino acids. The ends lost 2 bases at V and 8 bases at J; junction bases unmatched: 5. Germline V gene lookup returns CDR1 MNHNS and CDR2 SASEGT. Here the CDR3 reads CASSELAGGPGTQYF. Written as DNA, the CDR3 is TGTGCCAGCAGTGAACTAGCGGGAGGGCCAGGTACGCAGTATTTT.

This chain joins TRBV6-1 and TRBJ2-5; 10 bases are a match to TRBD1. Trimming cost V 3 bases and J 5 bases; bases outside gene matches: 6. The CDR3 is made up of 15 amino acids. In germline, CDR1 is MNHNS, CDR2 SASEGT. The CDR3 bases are TGTGCCAGCAGTGAGGGGACAGGGGTCGGGGAGACCCAGTACTTC. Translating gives CASSEGTGVGETQYF.

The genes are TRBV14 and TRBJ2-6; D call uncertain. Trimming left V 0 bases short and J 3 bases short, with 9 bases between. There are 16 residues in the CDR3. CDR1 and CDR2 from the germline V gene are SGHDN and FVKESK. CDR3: CASSQDAKHGANVLTF. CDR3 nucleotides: TGTGCCAGCAGCCAAGATGCTAAGCATGGGGCCAACGTCCTGACTTTC.

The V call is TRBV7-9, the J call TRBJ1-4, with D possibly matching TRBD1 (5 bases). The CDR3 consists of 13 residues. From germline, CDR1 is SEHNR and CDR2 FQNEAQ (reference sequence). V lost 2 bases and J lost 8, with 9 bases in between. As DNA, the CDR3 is TGTGCCAGCAGCTTAAGGCCAGGGGAAAAACTGTTTTTT. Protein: CASSLRPGEKLFF. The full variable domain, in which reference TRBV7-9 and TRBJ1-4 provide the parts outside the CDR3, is DTGVSQNPRHKITKRGQNVTFRCDPISEHNRLYWYRQTLGQGPEFLTYFQNEAQLEKSRLLSDRFSAERPKGSFSTLEIQRTEQGDSAMYLCASSLRPGEKLFFGSGTQLSVL.

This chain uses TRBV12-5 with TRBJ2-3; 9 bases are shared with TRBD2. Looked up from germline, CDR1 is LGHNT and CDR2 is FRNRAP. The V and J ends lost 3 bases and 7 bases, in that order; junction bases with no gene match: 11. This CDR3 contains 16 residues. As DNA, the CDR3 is TGTGCTAGTGGTTTATCAAGGCTAGCGGGAATGAATACGCAGTATTTT. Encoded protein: CASGLSRLAGMNTQYF.

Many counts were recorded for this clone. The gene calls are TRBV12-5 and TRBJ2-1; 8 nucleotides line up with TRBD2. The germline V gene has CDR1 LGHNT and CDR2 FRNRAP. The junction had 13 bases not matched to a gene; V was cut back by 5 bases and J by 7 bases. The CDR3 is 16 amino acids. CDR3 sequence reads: CASGDLGLGSANEQFF. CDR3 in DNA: TGTGCTAGTGGTGACCTGGGACTAGGGTCCGCGAATGAGCAGTTCTTC.

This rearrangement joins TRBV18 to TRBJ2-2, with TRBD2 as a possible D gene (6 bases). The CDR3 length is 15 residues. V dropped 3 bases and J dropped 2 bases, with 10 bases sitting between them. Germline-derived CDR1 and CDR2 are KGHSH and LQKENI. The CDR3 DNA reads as TGTGCCAGCTCACCGGGGGGAGTAAACACCGGGGAGCTGTTTTTT. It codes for CASSPGGVNTGELFF.

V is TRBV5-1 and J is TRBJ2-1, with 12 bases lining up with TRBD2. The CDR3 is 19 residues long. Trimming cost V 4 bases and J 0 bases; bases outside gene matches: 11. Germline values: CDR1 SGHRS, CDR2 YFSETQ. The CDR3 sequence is CASSGPGLAGRSSYNEQFF. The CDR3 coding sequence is TGCGCCAGCAGCGGTCCGGGACTAGCGGGTCGAAGCTCCTACAATGAGCAGTTCTTC.

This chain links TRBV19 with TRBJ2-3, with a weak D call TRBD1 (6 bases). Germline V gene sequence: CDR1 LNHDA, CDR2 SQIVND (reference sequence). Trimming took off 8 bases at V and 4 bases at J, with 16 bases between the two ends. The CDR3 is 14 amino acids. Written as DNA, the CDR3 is TGTGCCAGTCAACAGGGTTGGGTGGCAGATACGCAGTATTTT. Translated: CASQQGWVADTQYF.

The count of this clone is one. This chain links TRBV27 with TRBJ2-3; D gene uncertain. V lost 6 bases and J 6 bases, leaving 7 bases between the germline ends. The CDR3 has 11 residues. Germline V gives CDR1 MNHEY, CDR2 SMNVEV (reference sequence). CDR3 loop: CASRSDDTQYF. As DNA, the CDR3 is TGTGCCAGCAGGTCCGACGATACGCAGTATTTT.

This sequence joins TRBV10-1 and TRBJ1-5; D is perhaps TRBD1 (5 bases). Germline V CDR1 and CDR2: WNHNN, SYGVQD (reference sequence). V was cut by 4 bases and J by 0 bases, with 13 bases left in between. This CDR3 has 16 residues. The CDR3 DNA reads TGCGCCAGCAGTGCGGGGGGAAGGGGTAGCAATCAGCCCCAGCATTTT. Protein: CASSAGGRGSNQPQHF.

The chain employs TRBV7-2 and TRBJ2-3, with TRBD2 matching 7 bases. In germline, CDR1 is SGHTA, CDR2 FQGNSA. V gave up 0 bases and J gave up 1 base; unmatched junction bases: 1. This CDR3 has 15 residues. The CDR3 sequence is CASSLAAGGTDTQYF. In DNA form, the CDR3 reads TGTGCCAGCAGCTTAGCCGCGGGGGGCACAGATACGCAGTATTTT.

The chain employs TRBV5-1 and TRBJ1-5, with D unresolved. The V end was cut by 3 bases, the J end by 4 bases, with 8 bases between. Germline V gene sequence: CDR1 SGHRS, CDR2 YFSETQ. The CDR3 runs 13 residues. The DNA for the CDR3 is TGCGCCAGCAGCTCGGACGGGAATCAGCCCCAGCATTTT. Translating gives CASSSDGNQPQHF.

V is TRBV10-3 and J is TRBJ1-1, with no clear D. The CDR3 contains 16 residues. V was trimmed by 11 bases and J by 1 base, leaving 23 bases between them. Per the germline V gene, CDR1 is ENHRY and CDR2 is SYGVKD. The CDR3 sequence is CALPNSLSGENTEAFF. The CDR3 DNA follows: TGTGCCCTCCCCAATTCCTTATCTGGGGAGAACACTGAAGCTTTCTTT.

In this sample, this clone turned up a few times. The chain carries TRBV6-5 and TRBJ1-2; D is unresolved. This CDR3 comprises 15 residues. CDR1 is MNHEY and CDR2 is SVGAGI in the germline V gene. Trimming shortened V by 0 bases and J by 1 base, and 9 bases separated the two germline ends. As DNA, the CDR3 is TGTGCCAGCAGTTACTCGTCGGGCCTTAACTATGGCTACACCTTC. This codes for CASSYSSGLNYGYTF.

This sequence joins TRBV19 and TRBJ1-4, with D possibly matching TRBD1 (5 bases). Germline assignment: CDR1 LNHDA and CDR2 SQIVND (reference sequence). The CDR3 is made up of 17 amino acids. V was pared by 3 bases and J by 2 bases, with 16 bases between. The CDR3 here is CASSIKGGVGTNEKLFF. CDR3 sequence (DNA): TGTGCCAGTAGTATTAAAGGAGGGGTAGGGACTAATGAAAAACTGTTTTTT.

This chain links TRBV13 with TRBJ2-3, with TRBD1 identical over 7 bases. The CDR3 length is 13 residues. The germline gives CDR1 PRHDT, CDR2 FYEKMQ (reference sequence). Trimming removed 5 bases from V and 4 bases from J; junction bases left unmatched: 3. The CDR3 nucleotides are TGTGCCAGCAGCACGACAGGGCCAGATACGCAGTATTTT. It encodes CASSTTGPDTQYF.